This T cell receptor (beta chain) originates from a study of T cell responses to AZD1222 COVID-19 vaccine. The CDR3 has 15 residues. Looked up from germline, CDR1 is LNHDA and CDR2 is SQIVND (reference sequence). With V trimmed by 7 bases and J by 4 bases, 12 bases remained unmatched. This clone was observed once. Its antigen is unidentified. Measured with immunoSEQ multiplex PCR; TCRdb has only the in-frame clones, and not every one. The data hold some 100,000 clones, with 86% observed a single time. Overall study results and limits: Spike-specific TCR breadth and depth rose after two AZD1222 doses.

This receptor was identified in an adult in good health. Specimen: peripheral blood, collected on day 0 of AZD1222 vaccination. This chain uses TRBV19 with TRBJ1-1; 7 nucleotides line up with TRBD1. The CDR3 bases are TGTGCCAGTACCGACAGGGTAATTCGGAGCACTGAAGCTTTCTTT. This codes for CASTDRVIRSTEAFF.